The 30 T cell receptor beta chains in this list originate from one sample, sequenced in a study of shared clonotypes between healthy human individuals. Sequencing was performed with immunoSEQ multiplex PCR; in TCRdb, only in-frame clones are kept and a portion is missing. The data hold roughly 650,000 clones, with approximately 96% observed a single time. Terminally differentiated effector memory CD45RA+ cells were left out of the naive CD8 fraction, which was CD45RO-negative and positively selected for CCR7. Sequenced: naive CD8+ T cells sorted from blood. Receptors were obtained from a woman in her thirties in good health.

The chain carries TRBV25-1 and TRBJ1-1; D not certain. Looked up from germline, CDR1 is MGHDK and CDR2 is SYGVNS. Trimming cost V 2 bases and J 5 bases, with 9 bases left between them. CDR3 length: 13 residues. CDR3 coding DNA: TGTGCCAGCAGTGAACTCTTCGGGACTGAAGCTTTCTTT. This sequence encodes CASSELFGTEAFF.

CDR3: CASSPSAGAEAFF. CDR3 nucleotides: TGTGCCAGCAGCCCGTCTGCTGGGGCCGAAGCTTTCTTT. This sequence joins TRBV7-9 and TRBJ1-1, with a weak D call TRBD1 (5 bases). Germline CDR1 is SEHNR and CDR2 is FQNEAQ (reference sequence). This CDR3 is 13 amino acids long. V was trimmed by 5 bases and J by 8 bases, leaving 15 bases between them.

Note on this clone: The sample holds other DNA sequences that translate to the same CDR3. The chain recombines TRBV4-1 with TRBJ1-5; the D is unclear. Trimming stripped 0 bases from V and 0 bases from J, with 9 bases between. Germline loops: CDR1 MGHRA, CDR2 YSYEKL. This CDR3 has 16 amino acids. CDR3: CASSQDRSYSNQPQHF. The CDR3, as DNA: TGCGCCAGCAGCCAAGACAGGTCATATAGCAATCAGCCCCAGCATTTT.

The chain combines TRBV9 with TRBJ2-5; 8 bases align to TRBD2. The CDR3 has 16 amino acids. Germline assignment: CDR1 SGDLS and CDR2 YYNGEE. Trimming at V came to 0 bases and at J to 3 bases, leaving 7 bases not matched to a gene. The CDR3 nucleotides are TGTGCCAGCAGCGTAGGGCAAGCGGGAGCTAAAGAGACCCAGTACTTC. Translation: CASSVGQAGAKETQYF.

The chain links TRBV4-2 to TRBJ2-5; D might be TRBD2 (6 bases). The DNA end is more similar to TRBJ2-7, so the J call may be wrong. The CDR3 is made up of 16 amino acids. The germline V gene has CDR1 LGHNA and CDR2 YNFKEQ. The CDR3 nucleotides are TGTGCCAGCAGCCAAGAGATCAAGCGGGCGTCCTACGAGCAGTACTTC. Translation gives CASSQEIKRASYEQYF.

The V call is TRBV28, the J call TRBJ2-2, with 10 bases that match TRBD2. There are 15 residues in the CDR3. Germline assignment: CDR1 MDHEN and CDR2 SYDVKM. The trim removed 6 bases at V and 4 bases at J, leaving 5 bases unmatched. The CDR3 loop is CASRRTSGSTGELFF. In DNA, the CDR3 is TGTGCCAGCAGAAGGACTAGCGGCTCCACCGGGGAGCTGTTTTTT.

The gene calls are TRBV5-1 and TRBJ1-1, with D uncertain. Trimming took off 0 bases at V and 0 bases at J, with 9 bases between the two ends. The CDR3 contains 15 residues. CDR1 is SGHRS and CDR2 is YFSETQ in the germline V gene. Here the CDR3 reads CASSLDGPMNTEAFF. CDR3 DNA: TGCGCCAGCAGCTTGGACGGACCTATGAACACTGAAGCTTTCTTT.

The chain recombines TRBV19 with TRBJ2-3; a possible D gene is TRBD2 (5 bases). The CDR3 loop spans 13 amino acids. CDR1 is LNHDA and CDR2 is SQIVND in the germline V gene (reference sequence). CDR3 in amino acids: CASSPVGTDTQYF. CDR3 sequence (DNA): TGTGCATCTAGCCCGGTGGGCACAGATACGCAGTATTTT.

V is TRBV29-1 and J is TRBJ1-2; perhaps TRBD1 as D (6 bases). The germline V gene encodes CDR1 SQVTM and CDR2 ANQGSEA. V was shortened by 6 bases and J by 7 bases, with 15 bases between the two germline ends. The CDR3 length is 12 residues. The CDR3 DNA is TGCAGCGTCCAGGCACAGGGTAGTGGCTACACCTTC. This gives the protein CSVQAQGSGYTF. Full variable domain (rest looked up from reference TRBV29-1 and TRBJ1-2): SAVISQKPSRDICQRGTSLTIQCQVDSQVTMMFWYRQQPGQSLTLIATANQGSEATYESGFVIDKFPISRPNLTFSTLTVSNMSPEDSSIYLCSVQAQGSGYTFGSGTRLTVV.

The chain recombines TRBV6-1 with TRBJ1-1; D is uncertain. Germline CDR1 is MNHNS and CDR2 is SASEGT. With 8 bases removed from V and 2 bases from J, the gap between germline ends came to 15 bases. This CDR3 comprises 14 residues. The CDR3: CASGPLGLNTEAFF. CDR3 in DNA: TGTGCCAGCGGGCCTCTCGGGCTTAACACTGAAGCTTTCTTT.

The chain recombines TRBV2 with TRBJ1-4; TRBD1 aligns across 10 bases. CDR1 and CDR2 from the germline V gene are SNHLY and FYNNEI. This CDR3 has 15 amino acids. V was pared by 4 bases and J by 6 bases, with 5 bases of the junction left unmatched. CDR3 loop: CASSGKTGGDEKLFF. The CDR3 coding sequence is TGTGCCAGCAGTGGTAAGACAGGGGGCGATGAAAAACTGTTTTTT. The variable domain in full, with the rest retrieved from reference TRBV2 and TRBJ1-4, is EPEVTQTPSHQVTQMGQEVILRCVPISNHLYFYWYRQILGQKVEFLVSFYNNEISEKSEIFDDQFSVERPDGSNFTLKIRSTKLEDSAMYFCASSGKTGGDEKLFFGSGTQLSVL.

The CDR3 DNA reads as TGTGCCAGCGCCTTAGGGGCAGGGCTCCACGAAAAACTGTTTTTT. This codes for CASALGAGLHEKLFF. The J gene is TRBJ1-4, the V gene TRBV7-9; the D gene is possibly TRBD1 (5 bases). CDR3 length equals 15 residues. Trimming stripped 8 bases from V and 8 bases from J, with 21 bases between. Germline V lookup: CDR1 SEHNR, CDR2 FQNEAQ (reference sequence).

This chain links TRBV6-5 with TRBJ1-5, with 9 positions matching TRBD1. Trimming removed 6 bases from V and 6 bases from J; junction bases left unmatched: 6. Germline V gene sequence: CDR1 MNHEY, CDR2 SVGAGI. The CDR3 is made up of 14 amino acids. The chain's CDR3 is CASRQGQGSQPQHF. The CDR3 DNA follows: TGTGCCAGCAGGCAGGGACAGGGTAGTCAGCCCCAGCATTTT.

J is TRBJ2-2 and V is TRBV27, with D unclear. Trimming shortened V by 7 bases and J by 3 bases, and 3 bases separated the two germline ends. CDR1 and CDR2 from the germline V gene are MNHEY and SMNVEV (reference sequence). CDR3 length equals 11 residues. DNA of the CDR3: TGTGCCAGCACCGACACCGGGGAGCTGTTTTTT. Encoded protein: CASTDTGELFF.

The chain links TRBV27 to TRBJ2-1; TRBD2 matches 12 bases. V was pared by 6 bases and J by 0 bases, with 9 bases of the junction left unmatched. The CDR3 runs 18 residues. Germline assignment: CDR1 MNHEY and CDR2 SMNVEV (reference sequence). The CDR3 nucleotides are TGTGCCAGCAGAACCGGGACTAGCGGGTACCGCTCCTACAATGAGCAGTTCTTC. Its protein is CASRTGTSGYRSYNEQFF.

The J gene is TRBJ2-7, the V gene TRBV27; D is ambiguous. Germline CDR1 and CDR2: MNHEY and SMNVEV (reference sequence). The CDR3 is 14 residues long. V gave up 2 bases and J gave up 3 bases, with 11 bases separating them. Here the CDR3 reads CASSLAAAGYEQYF. The CDR3 nucleotides read TGTGCCAGCAGTTTAGCGGCGGCAGGCTACGAGCAGTACTTC.

CDR3 nucleotide sequence: TGTGCCAGGCATCCGGTGGTGGACGGAAGCACAGATACGCAGTATTTT. Amino acid sequence: CARHPVVDGSTDTQYF. The chain links TRBV2 to TRBJ2-3; D not resolved. The germline gives CDR1 SNHLY, CDR2 FYNNEI. Trimming shortened V by 9 bases and J by 0 bases, and 19 bases separated the two germline ends. The CDR3 length is 16 residues. The variable domain in full, with the rest retrieved from reference TRBV2 and TRBJ2-3, is EPEVTQTPSHQVTQMGQEVILRCVPISNHLYFYWYRQILGQKVEFLVSFYNNEISEKSEIFDDQFSVERPDGSNFTLKIRSTKLEDSAMYFCARHPVVDGSTDTQYFGPGTRLTVL.

CDR3 DNA: TGTGCCAGTACCAACAGAGGGGAAATGGGCGAAAAACTGTTTTTT. This encodes CASTNRGEMGEKLFF. The chain is built from TRBV19 and TRBJ1-4; a possible D gene is TRBD1 (5 bases). Germline V CDR1 and CDR2: LNHDA, SQIVND (reference sequence). Trimming stripped 7 bases from V and 8 bases from J, with 20 bases between. The CDR3 is 15 amino acids.

This chain uses TRBV7-9 with TRBJ1-2; the D is unclear. CDR1 and CDR2 from the germline V gene are SEHNR and FQNEAQ (reference sequence). Trimming left V 1 base short and J 5 bases short, with 11 bases between. There are 14 residues in the CDR3. The CDR3 loop is CASSLDNGLYGYTF. The CDR3 DNA is TGTGCCAGCAGCTTAGACAACGGACTTTATGGCTACACCTTC.

V gene TRBV7-8 combines with J gene TRBJ2-2; maybe TRBD1 (6 bases). This CDR3 has 16 amino acids. In germline, CDR1 is SGHVS, CDR2 FQNEAQ. V was shortened by 6 bases and J by 7 bases, with 21 bases between the two germline ends. In DNA form, the CDR3 reads TGTGCCAGCAGTGGGGTTAACGCAGGGGAATACGGGGAGCTGTTTTTT. Residues: CASSGVNAGEYGELFF. Based on the CDR3 plus reference TRBV7-8 and TRBJ2-2, the full variable domain is GAGVSQSPRYKVAKRGQDVALRCDPISGHVSLFWYQQALGQGPEFLTYFQNEAQLDKSGLPSDRFFAERPEGSVSTLKIQRTQQEDSAVYLCASSGVNAGEYGELFFGEGSRLTVL.

This chain uses TRBV4-1 with TRBJ1-4; D perhaps matches TRBD1 (6 bases). The V end was cut by 3 bases, the J end by 4 bases, with 15 bases between. Per germline, CDR1 MGHRA and CDR2 YSYEKL. The CDR3 is made up of 16 amino acids. For the CDR3, the DNA is TGCGCCAGCAGCCAGGGGCCACAGGGAAATAATGAAAAACTGTTTTTT. Amino acid sequence: CASSQGPQGNNEKLFF.

J is TRBJ1-5 and V is TRBV28, with unresolved D. Germline CDR1 reads MDHEN; CDR2 reads SYDVKM. Trimming pared 4 bases from V and 3 bases from J, leaving 10 bases between. The CDR3 has 14 amino acids. CDR3 protein: CASSSTGFNQPQHF. The CDR3 DNA follows: TGTGCCAGCAGTTCTACGGGCTTCAATCAGCCCCAGCATTTT.

The chain joins TRBV13 to TRBJ2-2; TRBD1 aligns across 8 bases. Germline V gives CDR1 PRHDT, CDR2 FYEKMQ (reference sequence). There are 17 residues in the CDR3. After removal of 6 bases from V and 2 bases from J, the junction contained 11 bases not matched to a gene. CDR3 loop: CASRFPRTGSNTGELFF. As DNA, the CDR3 is TGTGCCAGCAGATTCCCCCGGACAGGGTCAAACACCGGGGAGCTGTTTTTT. The full variable domain, in which reference TRBV13 and TRBJ2-2 provide the parts outside the CDR3, is AAGVIQSPRHLIKEKRETATLKCYPIPRHDTVYWYQQGPGQDPQFLISFYEKMQSDKGSIPDRFSAQQFSDYHSELNMSSLELGDSALYFCASRFPRTGSNTGELFFGEGSRLTVL.

In DNA, the CDR3 is TGTGCCAGCTCTGCCGGGGGAAGCAGAAACACAGATACGCAGTATTTT. Translating it yields CASSAGGSRNTDTQYF. The rearrangement uses TRBV18 and TRBJ2-3, with a tentative D call TRBD2 (6 bases). V shed 6 bases and J shed 2 bases, with 18 bases lying between them. Germline-derived CDR1 and CDR2 are KGHSH and LQKENI. This CDR3 has 16 residues. The complete variable domain, with remaining parts taken from reference TRBV18 and TRBJ2-3, reads NAGVMQNPRHLVRRRGQEARLRCSPMKGHSHVYWYRQLPEEGLKFMVYLQKENIIDESGMPKERFSAEFPKEGPSILRIQQVVRGDSAAYFCASSAGGSRNTDTQYFGPGTRLTVL.

V and J are TRBV28 and TRBJ2-7, with TRBD2 matching over 7 bases. The CDR3 consists of 15 residues. Trimming took 2 bases from V and 4 from J; bases not matched to a gene: 8. CDR1 is MDHEN, CDR2 SYDVKM, per germline. The DNA for the CDR3 is TGTGCCAGCAGTTTAACGACCGAGGGAGGGTACGAGCAGTACTTC. Translation gives CASSLTTEGGYEQYF.

The chain recombines TRBV19 with TRBJ1-3; D not resolved. Germline loops: CDR1 LNHDA, CDR2 SQIVND (reference sequence). The CDR3 runs 15 residues. Trimming pared 5 bases from V and 0 bases from J, leaving 11 bases between. CDR3 residues: CASSVLGGSGNTIYF. The CDR3 DNA sequence: TGTGCCAGTAGTGTCCTGGGAGGCTCTGGAAACACCATATATTTT.

The chain combines TRBV4-1 with TRBJ1-6, with TRBD1 matching 7 bases. Trimming at V came to 2 bases and at J to 10 bases, leaving 11 bases not matched to a gene. The CDR3 is 16 residues long. CDR1 is MGHRA, CDR2 YSYEKL, per germline. The CDR3 nucleotides read TGCGCCAGCAGCCAACCTAACAGGGGTATTGAGTCACCCCTCCACTTT. Residues: CASSQPNRGIESPLHF.

The chain carries TRBV9 and TRBJ2-5; D not resolved. The germline V and J ends were trimmed by 3 bases and 14 bases, with 20 bases remaining between them. Germline V CDR1 and CDR2: SGDLS, YYNGEE. This CDR3 is built from 13 residues. CDR3 coding DNA: TGTGCCAGCAGCGCTAGTATCCCCTCTAACCTTTACTTC. Translation: CASSASIPSNLYF.

This chain links TRBV30 with TRBJ2-7, with 10 bases matching TRBD1. From germline, CDR1 is GTSNPN and CDR2 SVGIG (reference sequence). The J segment lost 2 bases and the V segment lost 2 bases, leaving 9 bases of the junction unmatched. This CDR3 has 16 amino acids. The CDR3 DNA follows: TGTGCCTGGAGTTGGACAGGGGGGACTATAACCTACGAGCAGTACTTC. This gives the protein CAWSWTGGTITYEQYF.

CDR3 protein: CASSPPGDRGFGEQFF. Written as DNA, the CDR3 is TGTGCCAGCAGTCCACCGGGGGACAGGGGATTCGGTGAGCAGTTCTTC. The V and J genes are TRBV27 and TRBJ2-1; 10 bases map to TRBD1. The CDR3 runs to 16 residues. Germline CDR1 is MNHEY and CDR2 is SMNVEV (reference sequence). J lost 9 bases, V lost 5 bases, and 13 bases had no gene match.